This T cell receptor (beta chain) was sequenced in a study of vaccination and CD4 T cells after COVID-19 (dated by TCRdb to the early 2020s). Describing the broader study: Convalescent patients had a positive SARS-CoV-2 result on nasal swab PCR, and of these patients, some ten had mild disease and one had severe disease. In the convalescent cohort there were six males and four females, among whom were two Hispanic individuals, seven Caucasians, two Asians and one multiracial person. Each participant got two doses of either the Pfizer-BioNTech BNT162b2 vaccine (n=8) or the Moderna mRNA-1273 vaccine (n=2). Post-COVID blood samples were collected from convalescent patients a median of roughly 100 days after diagnosis, with a range of about 30 to 161 days. The time from the second vaccine dose to post-vaccine blood sampling had a median of 72 days and ranged from about 14 to 250 days. Culture stimuli were overlapping spike peptide pools from SARS-CoV-2 and from the common cold coronaviruses HCoV-NL63, HCoV-OC43 and HCoV-229E. In control cultures, a CEFX viral epitope pool was used as positive control, an HIV-1 Nef peptide pool was used as negative control, or no peptide was added. The spike-specific CD4+ TCR repertoire was compared before and after mRNA vaccination in fewer than eleven COVID-19 convalescent patients and a handful of infection-naive healthy vaccine recipients.

What the work shows at the level of the full study, not this receptor alone: The number of convalescent patients in the study was relatively small, and the study did not examine early timepoints following natural infection. Among convalescent patients, a median about 86% of the SARS-CoV-2-reactive clones seen after vaccination appeared only after vaccination, which suggests priming specific to the vaccine. In convalescent patients, nearly all vaccine-specific clones (304 of 307) were found to be mono-reactive for SARS-CoV-2 spike rather than cross-reactive with common cold coronaviruses. An increase in the median number of SARS-CoV-2-reactive clonotypes from 21 after infection to roughly 36 after vaccination was observed, but the change was not found to be significant.

Between the V and J ends, shortened by 5 bases and 9 bases respectively, the junction contains 16 bases. Including cysteine and phenylalanine, the CDR3 has 13 amino acids. Only the CDR3 portion is preserved as DNA: 39 bases, with reading frame beginning at the first base. Per the germline V gene (reference sequence), SEHNR is the CDR1 and FQNEAQ is the CDR2. This clonotype appeared a few times. The antigen it binds to is not known. The input lacks base qualities; no much larger clone sits a single base away. The sample's treatment or condition label, decoded: roughly ten-day PBMC culture with coronavirus spike peptide pools or control peptides (ViraFEST assay). The ViraFEST assay, used in the study, expanded antigen-specific T cells with peptide pools and then identified the expanded clonotypes through TCR sequencing. Positive SARS-CoV-2 PCR tests in the convalescent patients dated from March to December 2020, before Alpha, Beta and Delta variants emerged in the United States. Some 2 million PBMCs per well were cultured in IMDM with roughly 5% human AB serum and 8 to 10 IU/ml IL-2, plus 10 ug/ml peptide pools. On days 3 and 7, half of the culture medium was replaced with fresh IL-2-containing medium. CD4+ T cells were isolated after approximately ten days of culture through negative selection using the EasySep CD4+ T cell isolation kit. Ficoll-Paque Plus gradient centrifugation was used to isolate PBMCs from whole blood, and the isolated PBMCs were then either used fresh or cryopreserved at -140C. In general, triplicate wells were set up for every culture condition.

Receptors were amplified or captured by PCR. DNA from cultured CD4+ T cells was subjected to TCR sequencing with the Oncomine TCR Beta short-read assay at the Johns Hopkins FTIC core. The QIAamp micro DNA kit was used to extract genomic DNA from the cultured CD4+ T cells. Oncomine TCR Beta libraries from cultured CD4+ T cells were pooled with unique dual indexes and sequenced on an Illumina iSeq 100. Turning to the authors' computational methods: Non-productive sequences were removed, and CDR3s not starting with C, not ending with F or W, or shorter than 7 amino acids were discarded. Antigen-specific clonotypes were identified with the MANAFEST web application by comparing peptide-stimulated wells with reference and other culture wells. To be called positive, a clone needed an FDR below 0.05, an odds ratio above 5, and a productive frequency above 0.1% in at least two of three replicate wells. Cross-reactive clonotypes were defined as significantly expanded in both SARS-CoV-2 spike wells and at least one common cold coronavirus spike condition. Similarity between CDR3 sequences was evaluated in R version 3.6.1 using Levenshtein distances (stringdist) and unrooted phylogenetic trees (ape). TCRdb passed the public sequencing reads through fastp at Q25 and MiXCR, retaining productive beta sequences. Rows matching on CDR3 protein sequence are summarized as one entry with the most common DNA and genes. TCRdb, not the authors, supplied the V and J calls. For this sample the table gives over 10,000 distinct CDR3 sequences, of which 60% were detected only once. The ten largest clones take up over 20% of the sample.

The sequence is built from TRBV7-9 and TRBJ2-5; the D match is possibly TRBD1 or TRBD2, with 5 bases aligned in each. Material for sequencing was CD4+ T cells from blood, cultured in vitro. This clonotype was obtained from a human donor who had recovered from COVID-19. The CDR3 region has the sequence CASSPGLERAQYF. The DNA sequence reads TGTGCCAGCAGCCCGGGGCTTGAAAGGGCCCAGTACTTC.